A selection of T cell receptor beta chains follows, all from one sample in a study of cytomegalovirus exposure and HLA in healthy donors. Measured with immunoSEQ multiplex PCR; TCRdb has only the in-frame clones, and not every one. The table records 150,000 to 180,000 clones, around 79% of them present only once. Sequenced input: PBMCs. The source of these receptors is a man in his thirties or forties in good health and CMV-seropositive. CDR3s include the opening cysteine and the closing phenylalanine or tryptophan.

TRBV5-5,TRBJ1-1,CASSLGPTGGIGAFF
TRBV7-2,TRBJ1-1,CASSLDLGSEAFF
TRBV5-4,TRBJ2-3,CASSSTDTQYF
TRBV15,TRBJ2-5,CATCNSISGSEETQYF
TRBV29-1,TRBJ2-5,CSVEAKETQYF
TRBV19,TRBJ1-5,CASSRGNGNQPQHF
TRBV10-3,TRBJ1-2,CAIRAGTGDVYTF
TRBV19,TRBJ1-2,CASTARDSNYGYTF
TRBV19,TRBJ2-7,CASSIDLPRGTETYEQYF
TRBV7-9,TRBJ1-1,CASSLETGKNTEAFF
TRBV11-2,TRBJ1-1,CASSSRTGGAMNTEAFF
TRBV18,TRBJ2-7,CASSPPSEGRQYF
TRBV7-9,TRBJ1-1,CASSPTGAIEAFF